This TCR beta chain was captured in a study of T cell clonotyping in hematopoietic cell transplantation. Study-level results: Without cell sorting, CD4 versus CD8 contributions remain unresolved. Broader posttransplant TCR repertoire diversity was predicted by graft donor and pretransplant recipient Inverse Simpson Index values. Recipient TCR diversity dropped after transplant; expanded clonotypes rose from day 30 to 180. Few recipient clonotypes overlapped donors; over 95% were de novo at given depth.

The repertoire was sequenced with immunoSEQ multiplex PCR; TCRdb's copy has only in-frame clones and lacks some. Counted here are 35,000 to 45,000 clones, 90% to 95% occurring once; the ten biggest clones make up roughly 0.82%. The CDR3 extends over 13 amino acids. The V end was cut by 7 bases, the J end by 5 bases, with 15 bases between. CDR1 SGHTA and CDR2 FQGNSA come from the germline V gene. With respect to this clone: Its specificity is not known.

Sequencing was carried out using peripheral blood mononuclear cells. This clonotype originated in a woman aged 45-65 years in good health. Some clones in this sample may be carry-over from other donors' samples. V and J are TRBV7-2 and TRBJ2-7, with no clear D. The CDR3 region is CASTAPNGDEQYF. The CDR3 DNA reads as TGTGCCAGCACCGCCCCTAATGGGGACGAGCAGTACTTC.